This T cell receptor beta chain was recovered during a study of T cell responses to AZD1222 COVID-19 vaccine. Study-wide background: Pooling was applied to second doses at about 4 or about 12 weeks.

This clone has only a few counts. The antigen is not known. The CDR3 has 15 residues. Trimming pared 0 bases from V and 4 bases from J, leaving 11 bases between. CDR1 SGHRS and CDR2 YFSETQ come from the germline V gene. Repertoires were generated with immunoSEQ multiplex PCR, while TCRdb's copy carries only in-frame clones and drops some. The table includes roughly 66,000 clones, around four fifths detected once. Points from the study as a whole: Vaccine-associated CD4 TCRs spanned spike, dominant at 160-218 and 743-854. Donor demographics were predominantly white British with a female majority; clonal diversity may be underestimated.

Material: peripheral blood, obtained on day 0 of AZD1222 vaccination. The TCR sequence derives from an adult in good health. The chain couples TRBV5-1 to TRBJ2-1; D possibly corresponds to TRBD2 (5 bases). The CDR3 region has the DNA TGCGCCAGCAGCTTGGCGCCGGGGAGATACAATGAGCAGTTCTTC. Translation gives CASSLAPGRYNEQFF. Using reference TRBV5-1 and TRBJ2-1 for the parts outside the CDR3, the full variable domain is KAGVTQTPRYLIKTRGQQVTLSCSPISGHRSVSWYQQTPGQGLQFLFEYFSETQRNKGNFPGRFSGRQFSNSRSEMNVSTLELGDSALYLCASSLAPGRYNEQFFGPGTRLTVL.